This T cell receptor (beta chain) was retrieved from a study of Tregs in tolerant kidney transplant recipients. Study observations and caveats: Tolerant patients' donor-specific Tregs expanded beyond overall Tregs, suggesting antigen-driven growth. Activated donor B cell expansion appeared to reveal the most relevant donor-specific TCRbeta repertoire. Nucleotide sequences could not be compared across some patients' samples due to primer changes.

The assay was immunoSEQ multiplex PCR, and TCRdb's table has in-frame clones only and misses some. The table lists approximately 60,000 clones, about 90% of them singletons, with 3.8% in the top ten. Related graft donors supplied nonmyeloablative bone marrow transplants, and mixed chimerism was transient. Thawed PBMCs were FACS-sorted into unstimulated CD4+CD25+CD127- regulatory T cells, CD4+CD25- non-regulatory cells, CD4 and CD8 cells. Worth noting for this clone: What it binds is unknown.

V was trimmed by 2 bases and J by 4 bases, leaving 17 bases between them. This CDR3 is 16 amino acids long. From germline, CDR1 is LGHNA and CDR2 YNFKEQ. The source material was CD4+ T cells from blood (PBMCs), sampled 6 months after the transplant. The source of this sequence is a human patient who received a combined kidney and bone marrow transplant. Some of the T cells might come from the graft donor. This sequence joins TRBV4-2 and TRBJ1-2; tentative D call: TRBD1 (5 bases). CDR3 sequence reads: CASSQMDDRAIYGYTF. The CDR3 coding sequence is TGTGCCAGCAGCCAAATGGATGACAGAGCTATCTATGGCTACACCTTC.